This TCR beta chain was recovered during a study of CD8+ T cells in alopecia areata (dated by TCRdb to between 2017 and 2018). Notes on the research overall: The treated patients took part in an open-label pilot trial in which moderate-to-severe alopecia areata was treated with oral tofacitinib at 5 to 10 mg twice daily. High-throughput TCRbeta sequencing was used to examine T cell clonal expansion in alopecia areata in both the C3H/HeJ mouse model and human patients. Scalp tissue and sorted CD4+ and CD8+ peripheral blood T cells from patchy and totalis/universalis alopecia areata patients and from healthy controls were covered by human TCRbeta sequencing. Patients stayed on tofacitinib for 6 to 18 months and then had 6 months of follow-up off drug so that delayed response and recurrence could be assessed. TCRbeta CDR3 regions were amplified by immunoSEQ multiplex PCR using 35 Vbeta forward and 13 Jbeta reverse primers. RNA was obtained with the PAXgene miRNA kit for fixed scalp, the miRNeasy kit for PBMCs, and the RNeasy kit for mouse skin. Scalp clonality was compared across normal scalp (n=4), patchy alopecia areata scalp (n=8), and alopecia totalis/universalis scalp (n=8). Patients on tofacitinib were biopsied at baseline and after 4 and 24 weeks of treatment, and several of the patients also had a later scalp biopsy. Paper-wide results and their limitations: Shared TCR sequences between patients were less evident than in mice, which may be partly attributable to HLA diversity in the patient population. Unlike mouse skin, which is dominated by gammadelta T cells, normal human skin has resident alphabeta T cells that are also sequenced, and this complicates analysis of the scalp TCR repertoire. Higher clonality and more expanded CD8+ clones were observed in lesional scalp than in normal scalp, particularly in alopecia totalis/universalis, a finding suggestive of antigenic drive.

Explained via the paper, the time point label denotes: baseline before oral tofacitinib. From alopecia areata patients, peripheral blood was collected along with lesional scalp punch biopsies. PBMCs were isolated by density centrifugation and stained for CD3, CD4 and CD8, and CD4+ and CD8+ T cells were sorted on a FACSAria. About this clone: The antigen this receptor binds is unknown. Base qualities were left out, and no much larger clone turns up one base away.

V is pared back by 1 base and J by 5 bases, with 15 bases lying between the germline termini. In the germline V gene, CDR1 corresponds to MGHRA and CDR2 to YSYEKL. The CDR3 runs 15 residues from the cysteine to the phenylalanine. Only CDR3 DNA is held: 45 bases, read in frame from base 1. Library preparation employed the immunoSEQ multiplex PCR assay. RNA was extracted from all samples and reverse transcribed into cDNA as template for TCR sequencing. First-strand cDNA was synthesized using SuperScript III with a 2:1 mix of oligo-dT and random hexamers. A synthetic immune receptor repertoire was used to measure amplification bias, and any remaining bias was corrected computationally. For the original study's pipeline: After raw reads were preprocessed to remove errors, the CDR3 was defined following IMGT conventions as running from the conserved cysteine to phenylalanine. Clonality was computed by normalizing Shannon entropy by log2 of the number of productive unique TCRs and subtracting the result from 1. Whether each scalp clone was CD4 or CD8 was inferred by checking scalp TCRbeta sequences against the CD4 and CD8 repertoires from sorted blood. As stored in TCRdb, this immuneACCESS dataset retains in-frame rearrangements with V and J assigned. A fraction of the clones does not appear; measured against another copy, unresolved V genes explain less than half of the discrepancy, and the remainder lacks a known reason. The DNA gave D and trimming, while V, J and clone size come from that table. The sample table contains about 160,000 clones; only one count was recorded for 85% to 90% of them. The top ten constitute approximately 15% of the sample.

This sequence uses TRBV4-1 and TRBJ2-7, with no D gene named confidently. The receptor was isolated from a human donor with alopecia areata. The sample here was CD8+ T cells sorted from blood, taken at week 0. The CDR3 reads CASSQAVGKANEQYF. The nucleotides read TGCGCCAGCAGCCAAGCGGTGGGCAAGGCCAACGAGCAGTACTTC.